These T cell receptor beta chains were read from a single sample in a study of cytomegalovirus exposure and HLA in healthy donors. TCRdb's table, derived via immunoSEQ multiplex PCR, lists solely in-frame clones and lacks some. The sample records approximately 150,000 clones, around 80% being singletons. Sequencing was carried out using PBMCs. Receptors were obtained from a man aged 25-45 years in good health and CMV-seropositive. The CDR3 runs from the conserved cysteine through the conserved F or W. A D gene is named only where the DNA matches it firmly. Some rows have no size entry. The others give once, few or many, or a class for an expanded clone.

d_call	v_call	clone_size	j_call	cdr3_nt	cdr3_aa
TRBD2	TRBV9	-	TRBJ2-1	TGTGCCAGCAGCGTAGGAGGGGGACTAGTTCAATATGAGCAGTTCTTC	CASSVGGGLVQYEQFF
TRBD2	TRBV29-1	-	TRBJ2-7	TGCAGCGGAGCCCTTGAGCGGGACTACGAGCAGTACTTC	CSGALERDYEQYF
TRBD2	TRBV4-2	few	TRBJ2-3	TGTGCCAGCAGCCAAGGAGCAGGCCTAGCGGGAGGCACAGATACGCAGTATTTT	CASSQGAGLAGGTDTQYF
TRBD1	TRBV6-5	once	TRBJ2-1	TGTGCCAGCAGTTACATGACAGGGGGCGGACGCGAGCAGTTCTTC	CASSYMTGGGREQFF
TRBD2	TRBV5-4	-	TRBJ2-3	TGTGCCAGCAGCTCCTCTCGGCTAGCGGGGGGAAGCACAGATACGCAGTATTTT	CASSSSRLAGGSTDTQYF
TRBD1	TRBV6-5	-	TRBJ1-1	TGTGCCAGCAGCCGACAGGGCCAAGTTAACACTGAAGCTTTCTTT	CASSRQGQVNTEAFF
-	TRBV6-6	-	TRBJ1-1	TGTGCCAGCAGTTTAGGGGTTGAAGCTTTCTTT	CASSLGVEAFF
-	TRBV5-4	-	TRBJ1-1	TGTGCCAGCAGTTTAGAACTGACAATGAACACTGAAGCTTTCTTT	CASSLELTMNTEAFF
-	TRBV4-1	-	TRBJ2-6	TGCGCCAGCAGCCAAGGGGGGGGCCTCGTGGGGGCTGGGGCCAACGTCCTGACTTTC	CASSQGGGLVGAGANVLTF
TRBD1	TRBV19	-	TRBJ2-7	TGTGCCAGTAGTCCCTTTCCCACAGGGGATTGGGGAGAGCAGTACTTC	CASSPFPTGDWGEQYF
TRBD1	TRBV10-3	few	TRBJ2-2	TGTGCCATCAGTGAATACCGACAGGGGAGCACCGGGGAGCTGTTTTTT	CAISEYRQGSTGELFF
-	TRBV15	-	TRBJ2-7	TGTGCCACCAGCAGAACACACGGACGCAGGGGTTACGAGCAGTACTTC	CATSRTHGRRGYEQYF
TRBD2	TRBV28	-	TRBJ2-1	TGTGCCAGCAGTTCTAACAGACTAGCGGGAGGGCCTAGCTCCTACAATGAGCAGTTCTTC	CASSSNRLAGGPSSYNEQFF
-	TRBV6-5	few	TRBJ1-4	TGTGCCAGCAGTTACTCGGCAGGGTCTAATGAAAAACTGTTTTTT	CASSYSAGSNEKLFF
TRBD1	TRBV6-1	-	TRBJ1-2	TGTGCCAGCAGCCTAAGGGGAGGGACAGGCTACGGCTACACCTTC	CASSLRGGTGYGYTF
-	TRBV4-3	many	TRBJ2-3	TGCGCCAGCAGCCAAGACCCGGGACTCACAGATACGCAGTATTTT	CASSQDPGLTDTQYF
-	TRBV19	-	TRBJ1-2	TGTGCCAGTAGTATTGGGCAGGGTTCGAACTATGGCTACACCTTC	CASSIGQGSNYGYTF
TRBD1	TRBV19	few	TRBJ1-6	TGTGCCAGTAGTAAGGACAGGGAAAGTTCACCCCTCCACTTT	CASSKDRESSPLHF
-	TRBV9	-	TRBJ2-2	TGTGCCAGCAGCGTGCTAGCGACGAACACCGGGGAGCTGTTTTTT	CASSVLATNTGELFF
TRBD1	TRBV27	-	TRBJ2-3	TGTGCCAGCACATCGACAGGGATGGCAGATACGCAGTATTTT	CASTSTGMADTQYF
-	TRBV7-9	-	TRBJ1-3	TGTGCCAGCAGCTATTCCATGGGGGCCCTGGTTGGTGGAAACACCATATATTTT	CASSYSMGALVGGNTIYF
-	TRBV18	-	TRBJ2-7	TGTGCCAGCTCACCGGCCCGACTGGAATCCGAGCAGTACTTC	CASSPARLESEQYF
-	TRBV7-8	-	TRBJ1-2	TGTGCCAGCAGCTCGGAATTAGGGGAGGGCTATGGCTACACCTTC	CASSSELGEGYGYTF
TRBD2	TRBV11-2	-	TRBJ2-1	TGTGCCAGCAGCCCCCTGGCGGGAGGAGGCGATGAGCAGTTCTTC	CASSPLAGGGDEQFF
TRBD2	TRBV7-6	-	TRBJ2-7	TGTGCCAGCAGCTTAGCTAGCGGGGGCTACGAGCAGTACTTC	CASSLASGGYEQYF
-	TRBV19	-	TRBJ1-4	TGTGCCAGTAGCCAGACAGGTTCTGGAGAAAAACTGTTTTTT	CASSQTGSGEKLFF
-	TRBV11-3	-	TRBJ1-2	TGTGCCAGCAGCTTCGTACTGAGACAACTCTTTAACTATGGCTACACCTTC	CASSFVLRQLFNYGYTF